The table lists the clone carrying this TCR beta chain with a count of one. Its antigen is not identified. Deletions cut 6 bases from V and 5 bases from J, with 16 bases between. The CDR3 length is 13 residues. CDR1 is SQVTM and CDR2 is ANQGSEA in the germline V gene. Treatment noted: oral pan-JAK inhibitor, 5-10 mg twice daily. This entry belongs to a study of CD8+ T cells in alopecia areata. Study findings and constraints: Within the top 100, expanded CD8+ clones significantly decreased with tofacitinib, as did scalp clonality.

The sequencing template was cDNA reverse transcribed from extracted RNA. Profiled with immunoSEQ multiplex PCR; TCRdb holds only in-frame clones, not every one. The top ten hold approximately 13% of the sample, which has 150,000 or so clones, 85% to 90% seen once. This TCR derives from a human donor with alopecia areata. The chain has TRBV29-1 and TRBJ2-5, with D possibly TRBD1 on 5 matching bases. The sample was CD8+ T cells sorted from blood, taken at week 4, from a patient treated with tofacitinib. The CDR3 spells CSVLDDPGETQYF. DNA of the CDR3: TGCAGCGTGCTGGACGACCCAGGGGAGACCCAGTACTTC.